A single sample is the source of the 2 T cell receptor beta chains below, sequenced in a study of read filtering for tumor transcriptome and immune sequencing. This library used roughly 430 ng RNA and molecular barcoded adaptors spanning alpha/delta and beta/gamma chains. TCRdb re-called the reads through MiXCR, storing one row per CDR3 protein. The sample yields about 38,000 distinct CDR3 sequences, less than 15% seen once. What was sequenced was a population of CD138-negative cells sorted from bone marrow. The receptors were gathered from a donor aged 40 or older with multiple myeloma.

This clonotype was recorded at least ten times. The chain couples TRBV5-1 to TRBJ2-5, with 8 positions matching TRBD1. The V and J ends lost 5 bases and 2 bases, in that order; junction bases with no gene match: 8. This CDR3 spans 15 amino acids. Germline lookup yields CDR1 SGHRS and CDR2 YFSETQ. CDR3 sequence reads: CASSPSNRGQETQYF. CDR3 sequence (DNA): TGCGCCAGCAGTCCCAGTAACAGGGGGCAAGAGACCCAGTACTTC.

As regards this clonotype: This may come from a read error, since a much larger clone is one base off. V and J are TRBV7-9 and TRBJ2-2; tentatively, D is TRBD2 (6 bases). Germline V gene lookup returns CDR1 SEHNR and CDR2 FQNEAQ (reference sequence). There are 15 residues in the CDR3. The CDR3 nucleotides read TGTGCCAGCAGCTTAATATTGGCAGTCGGCCGGGAGCTGGTTTTT. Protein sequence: CASSLILAVGRELVF.